This T cell receptor (beta chain) was profiled in a study of blood T cell repertoires in COVID-19. Background on the study: In each case, the material was cDNA or gDNA derived from T cells, B-cell-depleted T cells, or PBMCs.

Enrolment of Seattle patients took place during active infection, and they were followed longitudinally. Source study methods: Estimation of nucleated cell counts relied on the amplification of reference gene primers. Assay: immunoSEQ multiplex PCR; the TCRdb copy retains only in-frame clones and omits some. The D gene and trimming were derived from the DNA, and the V and J assignments and clone size from that table. The table includes some 360,000 clones, about 87% detected once. The sequence came from a woman aged 60 to 75 with COVID-19, enrolled during active disease. What was sequenced was peripheral blood.

CDR3 residues: CASSLGQRDTQYF. The CDR3 nucleotides are TGCGCCAGCAGCTTGGGACAAAGAGATACGCAGTATTTT. The chain is built from TRBV5-1 and TRBJ2-3; no firm D call. CDR1 is SGHRS, CDR2 YFSETQ, per germline. V lost 0 bases and J lost 5, with 7 bases in between. The CDR3 extends over 13 amino acids.